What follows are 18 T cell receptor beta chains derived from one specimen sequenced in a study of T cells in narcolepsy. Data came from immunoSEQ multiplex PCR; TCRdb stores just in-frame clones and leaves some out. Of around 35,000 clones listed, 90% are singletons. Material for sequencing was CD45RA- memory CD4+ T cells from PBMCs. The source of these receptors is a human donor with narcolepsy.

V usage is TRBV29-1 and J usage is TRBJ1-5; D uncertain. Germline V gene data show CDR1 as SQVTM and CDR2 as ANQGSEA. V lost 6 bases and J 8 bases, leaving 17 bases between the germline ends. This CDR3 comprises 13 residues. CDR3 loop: CSVASGVNEPQHF. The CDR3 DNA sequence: TGCAGCGTGGCCTCGGGAGTGAATGAGCCCCAGCATTTT.

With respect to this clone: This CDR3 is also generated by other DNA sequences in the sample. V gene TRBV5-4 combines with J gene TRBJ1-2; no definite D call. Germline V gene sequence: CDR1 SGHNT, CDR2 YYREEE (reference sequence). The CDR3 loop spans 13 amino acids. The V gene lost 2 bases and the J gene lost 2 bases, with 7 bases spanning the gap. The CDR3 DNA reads TGTGCCAGCAGCTTCTCACGGAACTATGGCTACACCTTC. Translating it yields CASSFSRNYGYTF.

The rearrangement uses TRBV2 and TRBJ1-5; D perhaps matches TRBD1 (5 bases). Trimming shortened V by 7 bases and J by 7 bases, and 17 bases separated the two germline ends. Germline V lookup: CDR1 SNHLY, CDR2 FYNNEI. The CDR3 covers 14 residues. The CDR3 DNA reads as TGTGCCAGCACCTTTATGGGGGATCGGCAGCCCCAGCATTTT. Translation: CASTFMGDRQPQHF.

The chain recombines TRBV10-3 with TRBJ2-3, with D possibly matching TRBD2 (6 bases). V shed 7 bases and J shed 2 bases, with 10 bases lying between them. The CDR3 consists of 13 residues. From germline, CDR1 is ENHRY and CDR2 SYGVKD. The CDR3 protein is CAINGGTTDTQYF. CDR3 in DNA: TGTGCCATCAATGGGGGGACCACAGATACGCAGTATTTT.

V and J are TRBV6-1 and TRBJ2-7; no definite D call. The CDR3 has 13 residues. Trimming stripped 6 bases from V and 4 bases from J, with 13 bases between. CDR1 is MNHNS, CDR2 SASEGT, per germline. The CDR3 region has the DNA TGTGCCAGCAGCCCCTGGCCAAATTACGAGCAGTACTTC. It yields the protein CASSPWPNYEQYF.

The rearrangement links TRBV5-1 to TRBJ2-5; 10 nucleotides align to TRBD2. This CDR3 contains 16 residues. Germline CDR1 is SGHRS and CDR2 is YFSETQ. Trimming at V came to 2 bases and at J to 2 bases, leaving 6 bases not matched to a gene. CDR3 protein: CASSFGPAGGQETQYF. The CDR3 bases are TGCGCCAGCAGCTTTGGTCCAGCGGGGGGGCAAGAGACCCAGTACTTC.

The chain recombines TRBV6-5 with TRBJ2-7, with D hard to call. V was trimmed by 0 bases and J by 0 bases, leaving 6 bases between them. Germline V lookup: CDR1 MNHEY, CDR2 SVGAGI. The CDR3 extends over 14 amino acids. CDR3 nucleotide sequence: TGTGCCAGCAGTTACTCGGGCAGCTCCTACGAGCAGTACTTC. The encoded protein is CASSYSGSSYEQYF.

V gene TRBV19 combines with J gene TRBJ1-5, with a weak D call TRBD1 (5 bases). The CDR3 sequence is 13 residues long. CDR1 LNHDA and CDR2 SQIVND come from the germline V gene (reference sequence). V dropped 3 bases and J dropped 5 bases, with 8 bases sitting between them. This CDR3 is CASSILGDQPQHF. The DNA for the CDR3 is TGTGCCAGTAGTATTTTAGGGGATCAGCCCCAGCATTTT.

In DNA form, the CDR3 reads TGTGCCAGCAGCAAAGGTAGGGATAAGTACTTC. Protein product: CASSKGRDKYF. The rearrangement uses TRBV21-1 and TRBJ2-7. TRBV21-1 constitutes a pseudogene. The CDR3 contains 11 residues.

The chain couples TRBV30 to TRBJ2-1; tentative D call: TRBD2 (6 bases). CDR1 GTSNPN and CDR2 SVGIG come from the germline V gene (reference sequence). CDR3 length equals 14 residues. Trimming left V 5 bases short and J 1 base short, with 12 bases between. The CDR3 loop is CAWAGTDSYNEQFF. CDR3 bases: TGTGCCTGGGCTGGGACTGATTCCTACAATGAGCAGTTCTTC.

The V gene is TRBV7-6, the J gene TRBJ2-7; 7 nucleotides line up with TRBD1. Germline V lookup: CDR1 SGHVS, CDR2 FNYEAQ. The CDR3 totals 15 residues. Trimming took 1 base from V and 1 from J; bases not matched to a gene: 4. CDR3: CASSLGRDSSYEQYF. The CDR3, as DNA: TGTGCCAGCAGCTTAGGACGGGACAGTTCCTACGAGCAGTACTTC.

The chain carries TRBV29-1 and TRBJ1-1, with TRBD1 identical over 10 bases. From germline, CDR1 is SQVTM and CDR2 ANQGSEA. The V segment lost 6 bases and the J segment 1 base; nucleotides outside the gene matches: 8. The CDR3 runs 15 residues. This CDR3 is CSVRQGALGNTEAFF. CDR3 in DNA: TGCAGCGTACGACAGGGGGCCTTGGGGAACACTGAAGCTTTCTTT. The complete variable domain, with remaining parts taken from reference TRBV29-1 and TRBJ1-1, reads SAVISQKPSRDICQRGTSLTIQCQVDSQVTMMFWYRQQPGQSLTLIATANQGSEATYESGFVIDKFPISRPNLTFSTLTVSNMSPEDSSIYLCSVRQGALGNTEAFFGQGTRLTVV.

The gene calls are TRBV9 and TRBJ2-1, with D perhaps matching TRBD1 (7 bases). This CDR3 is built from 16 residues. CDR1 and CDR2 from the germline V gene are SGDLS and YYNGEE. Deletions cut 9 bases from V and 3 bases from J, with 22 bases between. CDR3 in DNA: TGTGCCACCAGTCAGGGGGACTCCTCCTTCTACAATGAGCAGTTCTTC. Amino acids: CATSQGDSSFYNEQFF.

In DNA, the CDR3 is TGTGCCTGGAGTGGCGGCGGCTCCTATAATTCACCCCTCCACTTT. It specifies CAWSGGGSYNSPLHF. V and J are TRBV30 and TRBJ1-6; D is unresolved. The CDR3 loop spans 15 amino acids. The V and J ends lost 1 base and 0 bases respectively, with 7 bases between them. The germline V gene has CDR1 GTSNPN and CDR2 SVGIG (reference sequence).

In DNA, the CDR3 is TGTGCCAGCAGCTTAGGATCCTACAGGGGATATCAGCCCCAGCATTTT. This translates into CASSLGSYRGYQPQHF. V usage is TRBV7-9 and J usage is TRBJ1-5; 7 bases are a match to TRBD1. The junction had 8 bases not matched to a gene; V was cut back by 1 base and J by 5 bases. Germline CDR1 is SEHNR and CDR2 is FQNEAQ (reference sequence). The CDR3 consists of 16 residues. Combining the CDR3 with reference TRBV7-9 and TRBJ1-5 gives the whole variable domain DTGVSQNPRHKITKRGQNVTFRCDPISEHNRLYWYRQTLGQGPEFLTYFQNEAQLEKSRLLSDRFSAERPKGSFSTLEIQRTEQGDSAMYLCASSLGSYRGYQPQHFGDGTRLSIL.

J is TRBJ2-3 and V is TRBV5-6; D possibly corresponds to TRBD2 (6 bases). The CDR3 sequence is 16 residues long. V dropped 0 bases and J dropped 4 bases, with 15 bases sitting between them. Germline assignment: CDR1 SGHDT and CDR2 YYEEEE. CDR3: CASSLGAGLRPDTQYF. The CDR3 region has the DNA TGTGCCAGCAGCTTGGGGGCGGGACTGAGGCCAGATACGCAGTATTTT.

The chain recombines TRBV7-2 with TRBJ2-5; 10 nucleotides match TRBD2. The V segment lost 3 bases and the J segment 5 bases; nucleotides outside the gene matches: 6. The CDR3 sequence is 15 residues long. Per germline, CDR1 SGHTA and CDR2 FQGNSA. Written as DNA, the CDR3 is TGTGCCAGCAGCTTGAGCGGGGGGGCCGGGGAGACCCAGTACTTC. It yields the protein CASSLSGGAGETQYF.

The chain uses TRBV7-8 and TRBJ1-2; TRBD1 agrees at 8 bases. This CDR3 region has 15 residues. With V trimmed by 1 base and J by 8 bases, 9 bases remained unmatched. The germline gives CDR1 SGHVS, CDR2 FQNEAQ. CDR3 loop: CASSLGAGGVFGYTF. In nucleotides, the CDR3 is TGTGCCAGCAGCTTAGGGGCAGGGGGCGTTTTCGGCTACACCTTC.